The 29 T cell receptor beta chains given below trace back to one sample, sequenced in a study of tumor-infiltrating lymphocytes in primary liver carcinoma. The approximately 20-31 mg bulk tissue piece was not sorted before simultaneous RNA and DNA extraction. The investigators made TCR beta cDNA from 500 ng total RNA, using a constant-region primer. Generation of the TCR beta libraries relied on three nested multiplex PCR rounds using slightly modified ARM-PCR. TRBV1-TRBV30 forward primers and a C-beta reverse primer were used in the first two PCR rounds, which each ran for 9 to 10 cycles. Via MiXCR, TCRdb re-called the multiplex PCR reads, giving one row per CDR3 protein. The sample carries under 200,000 distinct CDR3 sequences, approximately 80% recorded once. The sample was tumor tissue from primary liver carcinoma. The receptor source for this set is a man between 40 and 49 years old with primary liver carcinoma and hepatitis B virus infection.

This clonotype was detected once. At one boundary the junction diverges from the germline segment, which might be a read error. V is TRBV7-9 and J is TRBJ1-1; the D gene is possibly TRBD1 (6 bases). The CDR3 contains 16 residues. The V gene's germline CDR1 is SEHNR and CDR2 FQNEAQ (reference sequence). The CDR3 is CVSSLAMGGGQAEAFF. In nucleotides, the CDR3 is TGTGTCAGCAGCTTAGCGATGGGCGGGGGGCAAGCTGAAGCTTTCTTT.

The rearrangement joins TRBV6-2 or TRBV6-3 to TRBJ2-1; 8 bases line up with TRBD1. Germline CDR1 and CDR2: MNHEY and SVGEGT. With 7 bases clipped from V and 0 bases from J, the junction kept 8 bases outside the gene matches. The CDR3 runs 16 residues. CDR3 bases: TGTGCCAGCAATCCGCCGGGACAGGACTCCTACAATGAGCAGTTCTTC. It translates to CASNPPGQDSYNEQFF.

About this clonotype itself: Mismatch with germline at one junction end may stem from a read error. The rearrangement uses TRBV29-1 and TRBJ2-7; D not resolved. The germline gives CDR1 SQVTM, CDR2 ANQGSEA. The CDR3 has 15 amino acids. The CDR3 sequence: CSVRHSRVKSYEQYF. The CDR3 nucleotides are TGCAGCGTACGCCATTCTAGGGTCAAGTCCTACGAGCAATACTTC.

On this clonotype: This CDR3 fails to terminate in the conserved phenylalanine or tryptophan, so it likely reflects a read error. The DNA is omitted, as the CDR3 cannot be located on it reliably, and the CDR3 follows TCRdb's listing. The chain recombines TRBV6-5 with TRBJ2-3; TRBD2 reflects the table's D call only, with no check against the DNA. The germline gives CDR1 MNHEY, CDR2 SVGAGI. The CDR3 has 9 residues if both end residues are counted. CDR3 loop: CANWSPPDS.

With regard to this clonotype: One end of the junction varies from germline; a read error may be responsible. This chain links TRBV11-2 with TRBJ1-5; tentative D call: TRBD1 (6 bases). CDR1 and CDR2 from the germline V gene are SGHAT and FQNNGV. The CDR3 is 17 residues long. Here the CDR3 reads CADSLVGVTGSSQPQHF. The CDR3 nucleotides are TGTGCCGACAGCTTAGTAGGGGTAACAGGGAGCAGTCAGCCCCAGCATTTT.

Notes on this clonotype: The junction shows a germline mismatch at one end, possibly a read error. This chain uses TRBV29-1 with TRBJ1-2; no clear D. The germline V gene encodes CDR1 SQVTM and CDR2 ANQGSEA. There are 12 residues in the CDR3. The CDR3 DNA sequence: TGCAGCAGAGGAGGAATGAACTATGGCTATACCTTC. The encoded protein is CSRGGMNYGYTF. The full variable domain, its missing parts supplied by reference TRBV29-1 and TRBJ1-2, is SAVISQKPSRDICQRGTSLTIQCQVDSQVTMMFWYRQQPGQSLTLIATANQGSEATYESGFVIDKFPISRPNLTFSTLTVSNMSPEDSSIYLCSRGGMNYGYTFGSGTRLTVV.

There are a few counts of this clonotype. Relative to the germline gene, one junction end is altered; a read error may explain this. The chain recombines TRBV10-3 with TRBJ2-4, with D unclear. Germline V lookup: CDR1 ENHRY, CDR2 SYGVKD. The CDR3 has 15 residues. CDR3 residues: CAISNNWKAKNIQYF. DNA of the CDR3: TGTGCCATCAGTAACAACTGGAAAGCCAAAAACATTCAGTATTTC.

About this clonotype: The conserved phenylalanine or tryptophan is not found at the CDR3 terminus, so this likely reflects a read error. The V call is TRBV5-4, the J call TRBJ2-1; 9 bases agree with TRBD1. V trimming: 0 bases; J trimming: 8 bases; junction bases outside the gene matches: 6. This CDR3 region has 15 residues. Germline-derived CDR1 and CDR2 are SGHNT and YYREEE (reference sequence). This CDR3 reads CASSLVGQGYDEQFL. The CDR3 DNA sequence: TGTGCCAGCAGCTTGGTGGGACAGGGTTACGATGAGCAGTTCTTA.

Turning to this clonotype: The conserved phenylalanine or tryptophan normally closing the CDR3 is absent here, so this likely arose from a read error. Because the CDR3's place on the DNA is in doubt, the DNA is left out and the CDR3 is given as listed by TCRdb. The chain recombines TRBV4-3 with TRBJ2-4; the table assigns TRBD1, which was not confirmed against the DNA. The CDR3 has 15 amino acids, counting both end residues. Germline CDR1 and CDR2: LGHNA and YSLEER. Here the CDR3 reads CASSVEIGGRGIHYS.

The chain has TRBV11-3 and TRBJ2-7, with D tentatively TRBD1 (5 bases). The end of the DNA is better explained by TRBJ2-1, so the J call may be wrong. From germline, CDR1 is SGHNT and CDR2 YENEEA. This CDR3 is 13 amino acids long. The CDR3 DNA reads as TGTGCCAGCAGCGTGAGACAGTGCTACGAGCAGTTCTTC. Translated, it gives CASSVRQCYEQFF.

Details on this clonotype: A junction end diverges from the germline sequence, so it may reflect a read error. The genes are TRBV29-1 and TRBJ2-1; possibly TRBD2 for D (6 bases). The CDR3 loop spans 14 amino acids. CDR1 is SQVTM, CDR2 ANQGSEA, per germline. CDR3: CSVDPGRFLRKQFF. CDR3 DNA: TGTAGCGTTGATCCAGGGAGGTTTTTGAGGAAGCAGTTCTTC.

Of note for this clonotype: A much larger clone sits a single nucleotide away, making a read error possible. The V and J genes are TRBV5-1 and TRBJ2-5; 10 nucleotides line up with TRBD1. Germline V lookup: CDR1 SGHRS, CDR2 YFSETQ. The CDR3 is 14 amino acids. CDR3 residues: CTSSFRDRGETQYF. The CDR3 bases are TGCACCAGCAGCTTCCGGGACAGGGGTGAGACCCAGTACTTC.

The chain combines TRBV6-1 with TRBJ2-7; 13 bases are shared with TRBD2. The J call may be mistaken, given a closer DNA end match to TRBJ2-1. The CDR3 loop spans 16 amino acids. Germline CDR1 and CDR2: MNHNS and SASEGT. The CDR3 loop is CASSEEGLAGSYEQFF. CDR3 nucleotides: TGTGCCAGCAGTGAAGAGGGACTAGCGGGAAGCTACGAGCAGTTCTTC.

Concerning this clonotype: One end of the junction varies from germline; a read error may be responsible. This chain links TRBV12-3 or TRBV12-4 with TRBJ2-2; TRBD2 is a possible D gene (5 bases). The CDR3 sequence is 12 residues long. In nucleotides, the CDR3 is TGTGCCAGCAGCTTCGATACCGGGGAGATGTTTTTT. Encoded protein: CASSFDTGEMFF.

Remarks on this clonotype: The junction shows a germline mismatch at one end, possibly a read error. This rearrangement joins TRBV29-1 to TRBJ2-6, with D perhaps given as TRBD1 or TRBD2 (6 bases each). CDR1 and CDR2 from the germline V gene are SQVTM and ANQGSEA. The length of the CDR3 is 12 residues. The CDR3 protein is CTVDSGANILTF. CDR3 DNA: TGCACCGTTGACTCGGGGGCCAACATCCTGACTTTC.

In this sample, this clonotype turned up a few times. Because it lacks the conserved phenylalanine or tryptophan at the end, this CDR3 is likely a read error. The J gene is TRBJ2-3, the V gene TRBV6-5; TRBD2 agrees at 7 bases. The CDR3 has 15 amino acids. Germline CDR1 is MNHEY and CDR2 is SVGAGI. The chain's CDR3 is CASNPGLVGTDTQYL. The CDR3 DNA follows: TGTGCGAGCAACCCAGGACTAGTGGGAACAGATACGCAGTATCTT.

In the case of this clonotype: One base away lies a much larger clone, so this may be a sequencing read error. V gene TRBV28 combines with J gene TRBJ1-4; 9 positions agree with TRBD1. Germline loops: CDR1 MDHEN, CDR2 SYDVKM. This CDR3 is 16 amino acids long. The CDR3 here is CASRHSAGTGYKKMFF. CDR3 nucleotides: TGTGCCAGCAGACATTCTGCCGGGACAGGGTATAAAAAAATGTTTTTT.

The chain joins TRBV29-1 to TRBJ1-2; 10 nucleotides agree with TRBD1. Germline loops: CDR1 SQVTM, CDR2 ANQGSEA. Losses at the gene ends were 6 bases for V and 5 bases for J; bases not matched to a gene: 12. The CDR3 sequence is 15 residues long. CDR3 in amino acids: CSVSGQGTGNYGYTF. The CDR3 bases are TGCAGCGTGTCGGGACAGGGGACCGGCAATTATGGCTACACCTTC.

On this clonotype itself: Being one base from a much bigger clone, this may be a read error. This chain connects TRBV28 to TRBJ1-2; D call uncertain. Germline V gene sequence: CDR1 MDHEN, CDR2 SYDVKM. The CDR3 extends over 13 amino acids. CDR3: CARSLSPDWGYTF. The CDR3 DNA sequence: TGTGCCCGCAGTTTATCCCCAGACTGGGGCTACACCTTC.

The J gene is TRBJ1-2, the V gene TRBV4-3, with D maybe TRBD1 (5 bases). Germline V gene sequence: CDR1 LGHNA, CDR2 YSLEER. The germline V and J ends were trimmed by 6 bases and 5 bases, with 22 bases remaining between them. This CDR3 is built from 16 residues. CDR3 region: CASSRERDGAIYGYTF. The CDR3 bases are TGCGCCAGCAGTCGGGAAAGGGACGGAGCTATTTATGGCTACACCTTC.

This chain connects TRBV6-5 to TRBJ1-3; the match to TRBD1 covers 8 bases. The germline V gene has CDR1 MNHEY and CDR2 SVGAGI. V gave up 9 bases and J gave up 5 bases; unmatched junction bases: 15. CDR3 length: 16 amino acids. The CDR3 here is CARSFGQGKVRNTIYF. In DNA, the CDR3 is TGTGCCAGGAGCTTCGGACAGGGAAAAGTGCGAAACACCATATATTTT.

Turning to this clonotype: This CDR3 fails to terminate in the conserved phenylalanine or tryptophan, so it likely reflects a read error. The chain joins TRBV7-8 to TRBJ2-3, with D perhaps TRBD2 (5 bases). There are 16 residues in the CDR3. Germline values: CDR1 SGHVS, CDR2 FQNEAQ. Trimming pared 1 base from V and 1 base from J, leaving 12 bases between. The CDR3 loop is CASSLVVGIGTDTQYL. The CDR3 DNA is TGTGCCAGCAGCTTAGTCGTCGGGATAGGCACAGATACGCAGTATCTT.

As concerns this clonotype: This is likely a read error, given that the CDR3 carries no conserved phenylalanine or tryptophan at its end. This chain uses TRBV10-2 with TRBJ2-3, with D unclear. Germline assignment: CDR1 WSHSY and CDR2 SAAADI. The CDR3 sequence is 12 residues long. Trimming stripped 4 bases from V and 6 bases from J, with 8 bases between. In DNA form, the CDR3 reads TGCGCCAGCAGTGTAGCCAGCGATACGCAGTATATT. Translated: CASSVASDTQYI.

A word on this clonotype: This likely comes from a read error, as the CDR3 has no conserved phenylalanine or tryptophan at its end. This chain links TRBV29-1 with TRBJ2-1; no reliable D call. Trimming took off 7 bases at V and 10 bases at J, with 11 bases between the two ends. The CDR3 covers 10 residues. The germline V gene has CDR1 SQVTM and CDR2 ANQGSEA. The CDR3 loop is CSARRYEQFL. The CDR3 bases are TGCAGCGCACGACGTTACGAGCAGTTCTTA.

This clonotype was recorded once. The junction departs from germline at one end; a sequencing error may be responsible. The chain links TRBV11-2 to TRBJ2-5, with TRBD2 matching 8 bases. CDR1 SGHAT and CDR2 FQNNGV come from the germline V gene. The CDR3 sequence is 15 residues long. The CDR3 is CTSSLGLGGQETQYF. The DNA of the CDR3 is TGTACCAGCAGCCTGGGACTAGGAGGCCAAGAGACCCAGTACTTC.

In the case of this clonotype: A much larger clone lies a single base off, so this may be a read error. V and J are TRBV5-6 and TRBJ1-4; no reliable D call. In germline, CDR1 is SGHDT, CDR2 YYEEEE. The CDR3 totals 15 residues. With 2 bases removed from V and 8 bases from J, the gap between germline ends came to 16 bases. This CDR3 is CASSLGGVGHEKLFF. The CDR3 bases are TGTGCCAGCAGCTTAGGAGGCGTCGGGCACGAAAAACTGTTTTTT.

In regard to this clonotype: A much larger clone is a single base away; this may be a read error. The rearrangement links TRBV6-1 to TRBJ1-5; perhaps TRBD1 as D (6 bases). This CDR3 is built from 13 residues. Trimming removed 7 bases from V and 5 bases from J, with 12 bases in between. Per germline, CDR1 MNHNS and CDR2 SASEGT. Here the CDR3 DNA reads TGTGCCAGCAATGCACAGGGTGATCAGCCCCAGCATTTT. Encoded protein: CASNAQGDQPQHF.

A remark on this clonotype: The junction and the germline gene differ at one end; a read error may be behind it. This chain links TRBV12-3 or TRBV12-4 with TRBJ2-4; possible D gene TRBD2, 5 bases. The CDR3 has 16 residues. CDR3 DNA sequence: TGTGCCAGCAGTTTCACTAGGGCAGTAGCCAAAAACATTCAATACTTC. Translating it yields CASSFTRAVAKNIQYF.

As concerns this clonotype: Given a much more abundant clone one base away, this may be a read error. The chain uses TRBV5-1 and TRBJ2-2; D is unclear. The V end was cut by 7 bases, the J end by 0 bases, with 7 bases between. From germline, CDR1 is SGHRS and CDR2 YFSETQ. CDR3 size: 13 residues. The CDR3 loop is CASGITNTGELFF. The CDR3 nucleotides are TGCGCCAGCGGAATCACGAACACCGGGGAGCTGTTTTTT.